This section outlines one T cell receptor beta chain sequence together with its context. The antigen is undetermined. This CDR3 has 14 amino acids. Germline-derived CDR1 and CDR2 are SGDLS and YYNGEE. Trimming at V came to 4 bases and at J to 6 bases, leaving 7 bases not matched to a gene. Multiplex PCR amplified the TCR beta CDR3 region. Its first round ran for 9 to 11 cycles with 32 V and 13 J primers. TCRdb itself ran the multiplex PCR reads through MiXCR, one entry per CDR3 protein. The data contain 20,000 to 25,000 distinct CDR3 sequences, less than 35% of them singletons. These data come from a study of immune heterogeneity within non-small cell lung tumors. Study overall: The tumors comprised several squamous cell carcinomas, around 9 non-squamous carcinomas and 1 not otherwise specified.

Bulk tumor gDNA, about 640 ng per sample, served as the TCR template. Multiple widely separated biopsies were taken from each primary tumor at surgery. The cohort was untreated, with newly diagnosed non-small cell lung cancer undergoing curative surgery. Regarding the study as a whole: Local tumor mutational burden showed a correlation with local T-cell clonality that was moderate but significant (R 0.3 to 0.4). Between individual patients, the high-frequency T-cell receptor beta clonotypes largely differed.

V and J are TRBV9 and TRBJ1-5; 7 nucleotides agree with TRBD1. This receptor was taken from a middle-aged man with non-small cell lung cancer. Sequenced input: lung tumor tissue. The CDR3 nucleotides read TGTGCCAGCAGCCCCACAGGGGACCCTCAGCCCCAGCATTTT. Its protein is CASSPTGDPQPQHF.